This passage covers 3 T cell receptor beta chains from one sample sequenced in a study of circulating and synovial CD4+ cells in juvenile arthritis. TCRdb's table, derived via immunoSEQ multiplex PCR, lists solely in-frame clones and lacks some. The table has roughly 1,200 clones, around 88% seen once. Sequencing input: HLA-DR+ CD4+ T cells from blood. Documented subset: circulating pathogenic-like lymphocytes, sorted as HLA-DR+CD14-CD3+CD4+CD25low/- blood T cells. The source of these receptors is a human patient with juvenile idiopathic arthritis. Some clones in this sample may be carry-over from other donors' samples.

To note about this clone: Different DNA sequences within this sample yield the same CDR3. The chain uses TRBV28 and TRBJ1-6; 7 bases fit TRBD1. The CDR3 loop spans 15 amino acids. Germline CDR1 is MDHEN and CDR2 is SYDVKM. J gave up 9 bases and V 4 bases, and 9 bases lay outside the gene matches. CDR3 sequence: CASSYLDRLRSPLHF. The CDR3 DNA reads as TGTGCCAGCAGTTACTTGGACAGGTTGCGTTCACCCCTCCACTTT.

This clone was seen more than once but under ten times. The chain has TRBV19 and TRBJ1-1; 8 positions agree with TRBD1. The V gene's germline CDR1 is LNHDA and CDR2 SQIVND (reference sequence). The V segment lost 4 bases and the J segment 5 bases; nucleotides outside the gene matches: 9. The CDR3 spans 15 residues. In DNA form, the CDR3 reads TGTGCCAGTAGTACGCGACAGGGGTTCAGTACTGAAGCTTTCTTT. The encoded protein is CASSTRQGFSTEAFF.

The chain combines TRBV7-3 with TRBJ2-4; D possibly corresponds to TRBD2 (5 bases). Germline V lookup: CDR1 SGHTA, CDR2 FQGTGA. Trimming shortened V by 2 bases and J by 9 bases, and 11 bases separated the two germline ends. The CDR3 spans 13 residues. CDR3 residues: CASSLGLEGIQYF. DNA for the CDR3: TGTGCCAGCAGCTTAGGACTTGAGGGCATTCAGTACTTC.